The 29 T cell receptor beta chains below were found in one sample sequenced in a study of blood T cell repertoires in COVID-19. The repertoire was sequenced with immunoSEQ multiplex PCR; TCRdb's copy has only in-frame clones and lacks some. The sample yields about 180,000 clones, around 76% seen once. Sequenced: peripheral blood. The source is a woman aged 70-85 years with acute or convalescent COVID-19.

V is TRBV7-2 and J is TRBJ1-6; D uncertain. The germline gives CDR1 SGHTA, CDR2 FQGNSA. The V and J ends lost 4 bases and 9 bases respectively, with 22 bases between them. The CDR3 runs to 17 residues. The chain's CDR3 is CASSSELETPIGSPLHF. The CDR3 coding sequence is TGTGCCAGCAGCTCGGAGTTGGAAACCCCCATAGGTTCACCCCTCCACTTT.

V gene TRBV6-2 or TRBV6-3 combines with J gene TRBJ2-2, with 10 bases lining up with TRBD1. Looked up from germline, CDR1 is MNHEY and CDR2 is SVGEGT. This CDR3 contains 14 residues. V lost 5 bases to trimming and J lost 6 bases; unmatched junction nucleotides: 3. CDR3 amino acids: CASSTGQGSGELFF. In DNA, the CDR3 is TGTGCCAGCAGTACGGGACAGGGGTCCGGGGAGCTGTTTTTT.

The gene calls are TRBV5-1 and TRBJ1-2; maybe TRBD1 (6 bases). The CDR3 runs 13 residues. Germline-derived CDR1 and CDR2 are SGHRS and YFSETQ. Trimming shortened V by 5 bases and J by 3 bases, and 11 bases separated the two germline ends. The CDR3 DNA sequence: TGCGCCAGCAGTGGACAGATAGACTATGGCTACACCTTC. This translates into CASSGQIDYGYTF.

Here the CDR3 DNA reads TGTGCCAGCAGCCATTTAAGTGACAGGGGGCGCGGCTACACCTTC. Translation gives CASSHLSDRGRGYTF. This chain joins TRBV3-1 (or the pseudogene TRBV3-2) and TRBJ1-2; TRBD1 aligns across 10 bases. There are 15 residues in the CDR3. The germline CDR1 and CDR2 sequences are LGHDT and YNNKEL (reference sequence). V was clipped by 3 bases and J by 8 bases; unmatched bases: 9.

This CDR3 is CAWSVGGGGNEQFF. CDR3 coding DNA: TGTGCCTGGAGTGTTGGGGGCGGGGGCAATGAGCAGTTCTTC. The chain links TRBV30 to TRBJ2-1, with D possibly TRBD2 on 7 matching bases. Germline lookup yields CDR1 GTSNPN and CDR2 SVGIG (reference sequence). Trimming cost V 0 bases and J 6 bases, with 12 bases left between them. This CDR3 is 14 amino acids long.

V gene TRBV28 combines with J gene TRBJ2-7; TRBD1 matches at 9 bases. J lost 6 bases, V lost 4 bases, and 7 bases had no gene match. Germline V gene sequence: CDR1 MDHEN, CDR2 SYDVKM. CDR3 length: 14 residues. The CDR3 nucleotides are TGTGCCAGCAGTTCCACAGGGGGCTTGAGCGAGCAGTACTTC. This translates into CASSSTGGLSEQYF.

This clone was counted once. The J gene is TRBJ2-2, the V gene TRBV5-1; TRBD2 matches 9 bases. V shed 5 bases, J shed 4 bases, and the junction held 6 bases outside the gene matches. The V gene's germline CDR1 is SGHRS and CDR2 YFSETQ. This CDR3 comprises 15 residues. The CDR3 is CASRSGTSSTGELFF. CDR3 in DNA: TGCGCCAGCAGATCCGGGACTAGCAGCACCGGGGAGCTGTTTTTT. Full variable domain (missing parts from reference TRBV5-1 and TRBJ2-2): KAGVTQTPRYLIKTRGQQVTLSCSPISGHRSVSWYQQTPGQGLQFLFEYFSETQRNKGNFPGRFSGRQFSNSRSEMNVSTLELGDSALYLCASRSGTSSTGELFFGEGSRLTVL.

CDR3: CASSIRGGYNTEAFF. The CDR3 coding sequence is TGTGCCAGTAGTATTAGGGGGGGGTATAACACTGAAGCTTTCTTT. The chain couples TRBV19 to TRBJ1-1; perhaps TRBD1 as D (6 bases). Deletions cut 3 bases from V and 2 bases from J, with 13 bases between. The CDR3 has 15 amino acids. Germline V lookup: CDR1 LNHDA, CDR2 SQIVND (reference sequence).

In its sample, this clone was seen once. Other DNA sequences in the sample encode the same CDR3. The CDR3 loop reads CASSLTTGYEQYF. CDR3 DNA sequence: TGCGCCAGCAGCTTGACAACAGGGTACGAGCAGTACTTC. This chain links TRBV5-1 with TRBJ2-7; D possibly corresponds to TRBD1 (6 bases). Trimming left V 1 base short and J 4 bases short, with 9 bases between. Germline loops: CDR1 SGHRS, CDR2 YFSETQ. This CDR3 spans 13 amino acids. The full variable domain, in which reference TRBV5-1 and TRBJ2-7 provide the parts outside the CDR3, is KAGVTQTPRYLIKTRGQQVTLSCSPISGHRSVSWYQQTPGQGLQFLFEYFSETQRNKGNFPGRFSGRQFSNSRSEMNVSTLELGDSALYLCASSLTTGYEQYFGPGTRLTVT.

This clone occurred once. The chain uses TRBV28 and TRBJ1-5; tentative D call: TRBD1 (5 bases). The CDR3 covers 15 residues. With 6 bases removed from V and 0 bases from J, the gap between germline ends came to 12 bases. Germline-derived CDR1 and CDR2 are MDHEN and SYDVKM. CDR3 DNA sequence: TGTGCCAGCAGCCCGCGGGGCTATAGCAATCAGCCCCAGCATTTT. Translated, it gives CASSPRGYSNQPQHF.

This chain links TRBV19 with TRBJ1-2; 7 bases are a match to TRBD1. Germline assignment: CDR1 LNHDA and CDR2 SQIVND (reference sequence). Trimming took 1 base from V and 2 from J; bases not matched to a gene: 7. CDR3 length equals 16 residues. The CDR3 is CASSIAPQTGNYGYTF. DNA of the CDR3: TGTGCCAGTAGTATAGCCCCGCAGACAGGGAACTATGGCTACACCTTC.

A single count supports this clone. The V gene is TRBV11-3, the J gene TRBJ2-1; 12 nucleotides line up with TRBD2. Germline CDR1 and CDR2: SGHNT and YENEEA. The CDR3 loop spans 19 amino acids. V dropped 6 bases and J dropped 4; count of bases not matched to a gene: 16. The CDR3 sequence is CASRKLWTSGVSSYNEQFF. The CDR3 bases are TGTGCCAGCAGGAAGCTATGGACTAGCGGGGTAAGTTCGTACAATGAGCAGTTCTTC.

The V gene is TRBV23-1, the J gene TRBJ1-1; 10 nucleotides agree with TRBD1. TRBV23-1 is an open reading frame, and its role is uncertain. The CDR3 has 16 residues. Trimming at V came to 4 bases and at J to 0 bases, leaving 5 bases not matched to a gene. In DNA form, the CDR3 reads TGCGCCAGCAGTCCTGGACAGGGGGAAATGAACACTGAAGCTTTCTTT. Translation gives CASSPGQGEMNTEAFF.

This chain joins TRBV6-2 or TRBV6-3 and TRBJ2-2, with 11 bases that match TRBD2. The CDR3 contains 19 residues. The J segment lost 2 bases and the V segment lost 6 bases, leaving 14 bases of the junction unmatched. Germline values: CDR1 MNHEY, CDR2 SVGEGT. The DNA of the CDR3 is TGTGCCAGCAGCCCATTTCTAGCGGGAGGTCGGGTTAACACCGGGGAGCTGTTTTTT. It codes for CASSPFLAGGRVNTGELFF.

The V gene is TRBV6-5, the J gene TRBJ2-1; 8 bases match TRBD1. V gave up 0 bases and J gave up 7 bases; unmatched junction bases: 8. Germline CDR1 and CDR2: MNHEY and SVGAGI. There are 16 residues in the CDR3. The CDR3 DNA sequence: TGTGCCAGCAGTTACTCGACAGGGGTGTTTCCGAATGAGCAGTTCTTC. It encodes CASSYSTGVFPNEQFF.

This clone has a handful of counts. This chain links TRBV21-1 with TRBJ1-4. TRBV21-1 is recorded as a pseudogene. There are 17 residues in the CDR3. CDR3 nucleotides: TGTGCCAGCAGCAAACAGGGAGGGGGGGCAACTAATGAAAAACTGTTTTTT. Translation: CASSKQGGGATNEKLFF.

CDR3 nucleotide sequence: TGTGCCAGCAGCCAAAGGAAGGGAGCGGCAGATACGCAGTATTTT. Translation: CASSQRKGAADTQYF. J is TRBJ2-3 and V is TRBV3-1 (or the pseudogene TRBV3-2); the D gene is possibly TRBD2 (5 bases). CDR3 length: 15 amino acids. Per the germline V gene, CDR1 is LGHDT and CDR2 is YNNKEL (reference sequence). Trimming pared 2 bases from V and 4 bases from J, leaving 13 bases between.

V is TRBV25-1 and J is TRBJ1-4; TRBD1 matches at 8 bases. The CDR3 sequence is 15 residues long. The V gene end was trimmed by 8 bases and the J gene end by 10 bases; junction bases not matched to a gene: 15. Germline V gives CDR1 MGHDK, CDR2 SYGVNS. As DNA, the CDR3 is TGTGCCAGCGGACCCTCGGACAGGGTACCCCCAAAACTGTTTTTT. This encodes CASGPSDRVPPKLFF. The full variable domain, with the rest looked up from reference TRBV25-1 and TRBJ1-4, is EADIYQTPRYLVIGTGKKITLECSQTMGHDKMYWYQQDPGMELHLIHYSYGVNSTEKGDLSSESTVSRIRTEHFPLTLESARPSHTSQYLCASGPSDRVPPKLFFGSGTQLSVL.

This clone appeared a single time. This rearrangement joins TRBV5-8 to TRBJ1-5; 7 nucleotides agree with TRBD1. Germline trimming cut 3 bases from V and 1 base from J; bases unmatched to any gene: 13. The CDR3 is 18 amino acids. CDR1 and CDR2 (germline): SGHTS, YDEGEE. The DNA for the CDR3 is TGTGCCAGCAGCTCCTACAGGGGCGCCTTCCAGAGCAATCAGCCCCAGCATTTT. Translation: CASSSYRGAFQSNQPQHF.

V and J are TRBV27 and TRBJ1-4; 7 bases are a match to TRBD1. With V trimmed by 4 bases and J by 7 bases, 6 bases remained unmatched. The CDR3 loop spans 14 amino acids. In germline, CDR1 is MNHEY, CDR2 SMNVEV (reference sequence). The CDR3: CASSSPGQSEKLFF. The CDR3 DNA reads as TGTGCCAGCAGTTCCCCGGGACAGTCTGAAAAACTGTTTTTT.

The chain employs TRBV29-1 and TRBJ2-2; 7 nucleotides agree with TRBD2. The J segment lost 4 bases and the V segment lost 5 bases, leaving 7 bases of the junction unmatched. Germline-derived CDR1 and CDR2 are SQVTM and ANQGSEA. This CDR3 comprises 14 residues. The CDR3 is CSVQGGPVTGELFF. CDR3 bases: TGCAGCGTTCAGGGAGGGCCTGTCACCGGGGAGCTGTTTTTT.

The chain joins TRBV27 to TRBJ1-1, with TRBD1 matching 8 bases. CDR1 is MNHEY, CDR2 SMNVEV, per germline (reference sequence). With 6 bases clipped from V and 3 bases from J, the junction kept 9 bases outside the gene matches. The CDR3 totals 15 residues. CDR3 sequence (DNA): TGTGCCAGCAGCTCATATCCAGGGGGCTACACTGAAGCTTTCTTT. Amino acid sequence: CASSSYPGGYTEAFF.

The gene calls are TRBV5-6 and TRBJ1-6; the D gene is possibly TRBD1 (6 bases). CDR3 length: 16 residues. In germline, CDR1 is SGHDT, CDR2 YYEEEE. Trimming cost V 4 bases and J 4 bases, with 15 bases left between them. CDR3 residues: CASSPLQGKYNSPLHF. The CDR3 nucleotides are TGTGCCAGCAGCCCATTACAGGGAAAATATAATTCACCCCTCCACTTT. Together with reference TRBV5-6 and TRBJ1-6, the CDR3 gives the full variable domain: DAGVTQSPTHLIKTRGQQVTLRCSPKSGHDTVSWYQQALGQGPQFIFQYYEEEERQRGNFPDRFSGHQFPNYSSELNVNALLLGDSALYLCASSPLQGKYNSPLHFGNGTRLTVT.

The rearrangement links TRBV30 to TRBJ1-2; D perhaps matches TRBD1 (6 bases). The CDR3 is 16 residues long. Germline values: CDR1 GTSNPN, CDR2 SVGIG (reference sequence). V was trimmed by 2 bases and J by 1 base, leaving 17 bases between them. This chain's CDR3 is CAWSSLTGTYNYGYTF. CDR3 nucleotide sequence: TGTGCCTGGAGTTCCCTGACAGGCACTTATAACTATGGCTACACCTTC.

This chain uses TRBV27 with TRBJ1-2; maybe TRBD1 (5 bases). The CDR3 has 13 residues. The germline V and J ends were trimmed by 4 bases and 8 bases, with 14 bases remaining between them. The germline V gene has CDR1 MNHEY and CDR2 SMNVEV (reference sequence). The CDR3 sequence: CASSSRGGFGYTF. The CDR3 bases are TGTGCCAGCAGTTCTCGGGGGGGGTTCGGCTACACCTTC.

The V call is TRBV28, the J call TRBJ2-4; 12 bases line up with TRBD1. CDR1 is MDHEN and CDR2 is SYDVKM in the germline V gene. V lost 4 bases to trimming and J lost 6 bases; unmatched junction nucleotides: 4. The CDR3 spans 15 residues. The CDR3 DNA reads as TGTGCCAGCAGTTCAGGGGACAGGGGGCGAAACATTCAGTACTTC. As protein: CASSSGDRGRNIQYF.

J is TRBJ2-1 and V is TRBV19; 13 nucleotides line up with TRBD2. CDR1 LNHDA and CDR2 SQIVND come from the germline V gene (reference sequence). V dropped 5 bases and J dropped 8; count of bases not matched to a gene: 18. This CDR3 has 19 residues. CDR3 nucleotide sequence: TGTGCCAGTAGTGCCCTCACTAGCGGGAGGGCCCTCAGCTTGGATGAGCAGTTCTTC. Its translation is CASSALTSGRALSLDEQFF. Together with reference TRBV19 and TRBJ2-1, the CDR3 gives the full variable domain: DGGITQSPKYLFRKEGQNVTLSCEQNLNHDAMYWYRQDPGQGLRLIYYSQIVNDFQKGDIAEGYSVSREKKESFPLTVTSAQKNPTAFYLCASSALTSGRALSLDEQFFGPGTRLTVL.

V is TRBV5-4 and J is TRBJ1-1; a possible D gene is TRBD1 (5 bases). The germline gives CDR1 SGHNT, CDR2 YYREEE (reference sequence). CDR3 size: 13 residues. Trimming left V 6 bases short and J 3 bases short, with 12 bases between. The CDR3, as DNA: TGTGCCAGCAACCTAGGGGATCACACTGAAGCTTTCTTT. It codes for CASNLGDHTEAFF. The variable domain in full, completed from reference TRBV5-4 and TRBJ1-1, reads ETGVTQSPTHLIKTRGQQVTLRCSSQSGHNTVSWYQQALGQGPQFIFQYYREEENGRGNFPPRFSGLQFPNYSSELNVNALELDDSALYLCASNLGDHTEAFFGQGTRLTVV.

The CDR3 is CMGGGGHGEQFF. CDR3 DNA sequence: TGCATGGGCGGGGGGGGCCACGGTGAGCAGTTCTTC. The chain combines TRBV29-1 with TRBJ2-1; 9 positions agree with TRBD2. Germline CDR1 is SQVTM and CDR2 is ANQGSEA. This CDR3 is 12 amino acids long.